A selection of T cell receptor beta chains follows, all from one sample in a study of post-analysis software for immune sequencing data. TCRdb fed the PCR reads into MiXCR, producing one record per CDR3 protein. Found here are a few hundred thousand distinct CDR3 sequences, less than 40% of them singletons; the top ten hold 13%. The sample consisted of blood. The receptors were gathered from a girl aged 5-17 years with multiple sclerosis. Each CDR3 is given with its conserved first and last residue. Each record gives: CDR3 length, clone size, V gene, D gene, J gene, CDR3 DNA, CDR3 protein. The D gene is left open where the match is weak. The size field is filled for only some rows; it gives once, few, many or a size class.

cdr3_length: 15
clone_size: few
v_call: TRBV5-5
d_call: -
j_call: TRBJ1-5
cdr3_nt: TGTGCCAGCAGCTTGCAGCAGGGCCCCAATCAGCCCCAGCATTTT
cdr3_aa: CASSLQQGPNQPQHF

cdr3_length: 14
clone_size: -
v_call: TRBV24-1
d_call: TRBD2
j_call: TRBJ2-3
cdr3_nt: TGTGCCACCAGTGAATACGGGGGGACAGATACGCAGTATTTT
cdr3_aa: CATSEYGGTDTQYF

cdr3_length: 13
clone_size: -
v_call: TRBV9
d_call: -
j_call: TRBJ2-3
cdr3_nt: TGTGCCAGCAGCGTTCGTGGGAGAGATACGCGGTATTTT
cdr3_aa: CASSVRGRDTRYF

cdr3_length: 14
clone_size: few
v_call: TRBV7-2
d_call: -
j_call: TRBJ2-7
cdr3_nt: TGTGCCAGCAGCCCAGCCCGCAGATCCTACGAGCAGTACTTC
cdr3_aa: CASSPARRSYEQYF

cdr3_length: 17
clone_size: -
v_call: TRBV4-1
d_call: -
j_call: TRBJ2-3
cdr3_nt: TGCGCCAGCAGCCTTTTTGACTCCTCCACTGGCACAGATACGCAGTATTTT
cdr3_aa: CASSLFDSSTGTDTQYF

cdr3_length: 16
clone_size: once
v_call: TRBV4-2
d_call: -
j_call: TRBJ1-2
cdr3_nt: TGTGCCAGCAGCCAAGCACCGGGACGGACTAACTATGGCTACACCTTC
cdr3_aa: CASSQAPGRTNYGYTF

cdr3_length: 14
clone_size: -
v_call: TRBV12-3/TRBV12-4
d_call: TRBD1
j_call: TRBJ2-5
cdr3_nt: TGTGCCAGCAGATCGGGACAGGGATATGAGACCCAGTACTTC
cdr3_aa: CASRSGQGYETQYF

cdr3_length: 19
clone_size: few
v_call: TRBV4-1
d_call: TRBD1
j_call: TRBJ1-2
cdr3_nt: TGCGCCAGCAGCCATCCCCCCGGGGCTCAGACAGGGGGGAACTATGGCTACACCTTC
cdr3_aa: CASSHPPGAQTGGNYGYTF

cdr3_length: 13
clone_size: few
v_call: TRBV3-1
d_call: -
j_call: TRBJ2-5
cdr3_nt: TGTGCCAGCAGCCAAGGGCAACGGGAGACCCAGTACTTC
cdr3_aa: CASSQGQRETQYF

cdr3_length: 15
clone_size: -
v_call: TRBV15
d_call: TRBD1
j_call: TRBJ1-5
cdr3_nt: TGTGCCACCAGCCTACAGGGGAATAGCAATCAGCCCCAGCATTTT
cdr3_aa: CATSLQGNSNQPQHF

cdr3_length: 19
clone_size: few
v_call: TRBV7-9
d_call: TRBD2
j_call: TRBJ2-1
cdr3_nt: TGTGCCAGCAGCCCTACGGGACTAGCGGGGGGCCCTCTTTACAATGAGCAGTTCTTC
cdr3_aa: CASSPTGLAGGPLYNEQFF

cdr3_length: 18
clone_size: -
v_call: TRBV20-1
d_call: TRBD1
j_call: TRBJ1-1
cdr3_nt: TGCAGTGCAGCCAGGGGGGGTTTCGGGGGTGAGGTGAACACTGAAGCTTTCTTT
cdr3_aa: CSAARGGFGGEVNTEAFF

cdr3_length: 18
clone_size: -
v_call: TRBV10-3
d_call: TRBD1
j_call: TRBJ1-2
cdr3_nt: TGTGCCATTCGAAATCCCCCGGGACAGGACTCCGTTAACTATGGCTACACCTTC
cdr3_aa: CAIRNPPGQDSVNYGYTF

cdr3_length: 13
clone_size: -
v_call: TRBV5-1
d_call: -
j_call: TRBJ1-2
cdr3_nt: TGCGCCAGCATCCCGGACAGAGACTATGGCTACACCTTC
cdr3_aa: CASIPDRDYGYTF

cdr3_length: 15
clone_size: -
v_call: TRBV4-1
d_call: -
j_call: TRBJ1-2
cdr3_nt: TGCGCCAGCAGCCAAGAACCCCAGGGGAACTATGGCTACACCTTC
cdr3_aa: CASSQEPQGNYGYTF

cdr3_length: 11
clone_size: -
v_call: TRBV11-2
d_call: -
j_call: TRBJ2-1
cdr3_nt: TGTGCCAGCAGCTCGCTGAATGAGCAGTTCTTC
cdr3_aa: CASSSLNEQFF

cdr3_length: 15
clone_size: -
v_call: TRBV7-2
d_call: -
j_call: TRBJ1-6
cdr3_nt: TGTGCCAGCAGCCCCTTGTACCGATCGGACTCACCCCTCCACTTT
cdr3_aa: CASSPLYRSDSPLHF

cdr3_length: 18
clone_size: few
v_call: TRBV7-6
d_call: TRBD1
j_call: TRBJ1-6
cdr3_nt: TGTGCCAGCAGCCCCGGGACAGGGGGCGGTGAGGGGGGTTCACCCCTCCACTTT
cdr3_aa: CASSPGTGGGEGGSPLHF

cdr3_length: 16
clone_size: -
v_call: TRBV7-2
d_call: TRBD2
j_call: TRBJ2-3
cdr3_nt: TGTGCCAGCAGCTTAGGCAGGACTAGCATTGGAGATACGCAGTATTTT
cdr3_aa: CASSLGRTSIGDTQYF

cdr3_length: 15
clone_size: few
v_call: TRBV5-1
d_call: TRBD1
j_call: TRBJ2-3
cdr3_nt: TGCGCCAGCAACCAAGGGGGACAGTCCACAGATACGCAGTATTTT
cdr3_aa: CASNQGGQSTDTQYF